Listed below are T cell receptor beta chains from one sample, sequenced in a study of Ad26.COV2.S vaccination and SARS-CoV-2 variants. Clones were sequenced by immunoSEQ multiplex PCR, and TCRdb holds only the in-frame ones, with some missing. Of roughly 500,000 clones in the sample, 89% were seen once. Sample: peripheral blood, taken in a trial of Ad26.COV2.S vaccine versus placebo. The receptors here all came from a person between 18 and 65 years old who received the Ad26.COV2.S COVID-19 vaccine or a placebo. The conserved cysteine and the conserved F or W are not part of the CDR3 here.

V gene	J gene	CDR3 protein
TRBV5-6	TRBJ1-2	ASSPWGVGGTFYGYT
TRBV5-4	TRBJ1-3	ASSLEDGGNTIY
TRBV7-9	TRBJ1-6	ASSPGQGNNSPLH
TRBV2	TRBJ2-7	ASSRGGLVSYEQY
TRBV4-3	TRBJ1-6	ASSRDREWDSPLH
TRBV2	TRBJ1-4	ASRGQGYEKLF
TRBV6-4	TRBJ2-1	ASSDSGGGLF
TRBV19	TRBJ2-1	ASSIFPRRDINEQF
TRBV19	TRBJ2-2	ASSIRSLTGELF
TRBV4-1	TRBJ2-7	ASSQVGRQDYEQY
TRBV7-2	TRBJ1-5	ASSLQGVGQPQH
TRBV7-9	TRBJ1-5	ASSLVGPGQMH
TRBV27	TRBJ2-2	ASSRLAVDTGELF
TRBV4-1	TRBJ2-2	ASSRGLAGEAYTGELF
TRBV7-8	TRBJ2-3	ASSPNAGGEDTQY
TRBV7-9	TRBJ2-7	ASSVLAGDEQY
TRBV28	TRBJ2-7	ASSTTPGEQY
TRBV6-2/TRBV6-3	TRBJ1-2	ASSFSTNGYT
TRBV19	TRBJ2-3	ASTTDHTDTQY
TRBV6-5	TRBJ1-4	ASRDRERNEKLF
TRBV7-2	TRBJ1-2	ASSLVARGYGYT
TRBV19	TRBJ1-5	ASSLFPGPNSNQPQH
TRBV29-1	TRBJ2-3	SGVGPDTQY
TRBV5-1	TRBJ2-3	ASSLIPGGSTDTQY
TRBV11-3	TRBJ1-2	ASSPWGETYGYT
TRBV7-2	TRBJ2-3	ASSSRARGADTQY
TRBV5-1	TRBJ1-3	ASSLSPAGGDSGNTIY
TRBV5-1	TRBJ2-1	ASSPGGVGENEQF